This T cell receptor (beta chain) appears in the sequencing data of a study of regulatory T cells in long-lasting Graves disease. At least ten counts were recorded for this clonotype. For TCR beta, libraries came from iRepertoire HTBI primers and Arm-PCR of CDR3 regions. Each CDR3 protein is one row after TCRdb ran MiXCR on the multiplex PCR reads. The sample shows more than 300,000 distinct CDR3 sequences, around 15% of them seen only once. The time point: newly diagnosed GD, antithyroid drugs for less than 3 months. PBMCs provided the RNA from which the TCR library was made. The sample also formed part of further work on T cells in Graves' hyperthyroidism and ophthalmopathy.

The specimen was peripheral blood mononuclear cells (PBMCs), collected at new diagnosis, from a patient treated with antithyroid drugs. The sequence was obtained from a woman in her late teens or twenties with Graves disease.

As DNA, the CDR3 is TGTGCCAGCAGTCCCGACAGGGTTTCGAGCACAGATACGCAGTATTTT. Translated, it gives CASSPDRVSSTDTQYF. The chain joins TRBV6-2 or TRBV6-3 to TRBJ2-3; 7 bases fit TRBD1. This CDR3 contains 16 residues. Germline trimming cut 5 bases from V and 0 bases from J; bases unmatched to any gene: 8. Looked up from germline, CDR1 is MNHEY and CDR2 is SVGEGT.